The present entry profiles one TCR beta chain with its context. Trimming cost V 4 bases and J 5 bases; bases outside gene matches: 1. This CDR3 has 13 residues. Per the germline V gene, CDR1 is LNHDA and CDR2 is SQIVND (reference sequence). This specimen comes from a study of blood T cell repertoires in COVID-19. In the study overall: PBMCs, B-cell-depleted T cells, or T cells provided the cDNA or gDNA that made up the material.

Methods used by the authors: Reference gene primer amplification in the assay estimated nucleated cell counts. Assay: immunoSEQ multiplex PCR; the TCRdb copy retains only in-frame clones and omits some. V, J and clone size are taken as reported in that table, and D and trimming were inferred from the DNA itself. The repertoire holds almost 90,000 clones, with approximately 88% as singletons. This rearrangement joins TRBV19 to TRBJ1-4; the match to TRBD1 covers 7 bases. Sequences were obtained from peripheral blood. This TCR was recovered from a man of 80 years or more with acute or convalescent COVID-19. CDR3 nucleotides: TGTGCCAGTAGTACACAGGGGAATGAAAAACTGTTTTTT. Protein: CASSTQGNEKLFF.